This T cell receptor beta chain originates from a study of Graves' ophthalmopathy and Graves' hyperthyroidism. Study-wide findings and caveats: Blood repertoires reportedly contained most expanded thyroid clonotypes above 0.001 frequency.

This clonotype has at least ten counts. Its antigen is unknown. Using RNA transcripts, the TCR beta CDR3 regions were amplified. HTBI primers were used in a first-round RT-PCR, which preceded a second-round multiplex PCR. TCRdb reanalysed the multiplex PCR reads using MiXCR and keeps one entry per CDR3 protein. The sample contains 40,000 to 45,000 distinct CDR3 sequences, around 50% of which appear only once. The CDR3 is 16 amino acids. CDR1 is LNHDA, CDR2 SQIVND, per germline (reference sequence). V shed 5 bases and J 4 bases; nucleotides not matched to a gene: 10. The TCR sequence derives from an adult man with Graves' ophthalmopathy. The V and J genes are TRBV19 and TRBJ2-2; 7 bases line up with TRBD2. Sequenced sample: peripheral blood. CDR3 protein: CASSSRGTMGTGELFF. The CDR3 DNA reads as TGTGCCAGTAGTTCCCGCGGGACTATGGGCACCGGGGAGCTGTTTTTT.